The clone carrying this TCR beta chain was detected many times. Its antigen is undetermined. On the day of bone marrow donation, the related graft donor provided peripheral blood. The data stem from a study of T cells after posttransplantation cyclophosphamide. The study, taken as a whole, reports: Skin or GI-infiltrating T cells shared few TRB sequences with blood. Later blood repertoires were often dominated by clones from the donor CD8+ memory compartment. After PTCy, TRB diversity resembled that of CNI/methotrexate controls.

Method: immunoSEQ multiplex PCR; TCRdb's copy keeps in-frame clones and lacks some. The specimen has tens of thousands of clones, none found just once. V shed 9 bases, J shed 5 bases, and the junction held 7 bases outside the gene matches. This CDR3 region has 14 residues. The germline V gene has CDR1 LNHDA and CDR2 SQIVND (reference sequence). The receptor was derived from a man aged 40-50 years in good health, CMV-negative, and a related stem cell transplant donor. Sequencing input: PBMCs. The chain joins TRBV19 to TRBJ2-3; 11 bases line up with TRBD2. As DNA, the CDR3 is TGTGCCAGCCGTAGCGGGAGGGCCGGAGATACGCAGTATTTT. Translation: CASRSGRAGDTQYF.